This T cell receptor beta chain came from a study of blood T cell repertoires in COVID-19. Study-level information: Sites across the United States, Italy and Spain contributed samples from acute and convalescent COVID-19.

Only in-frame clones appear in the TCRdb table, and some are missing; sequencing was by immunoSEQ multiplex PCR. This table has some 9,000 clones, 80% to 90% appearing once. The junction had 11 bases not matched to a gene; V was cut back by 1 base and J by 5 bases. The CDR3 is made up of 15 amino acids. The germline CDR1 and CDR2 sequences are SQVTM and ANQGSEA. The clonotype comes from a human donor in a cohort sampled during active COVID-19. Sequencing used peripheral blood. The chain joins TRBV29-1 to TRBJ2-7; 7 bases agree with TRBD2. The CDR3 nucleotides read TGCAGCGTTGAAGTTTGGGAGGGCCCGTATAACGAGCAGTACTTC. Its protein product is CSVEVWEGPYNEQYF.